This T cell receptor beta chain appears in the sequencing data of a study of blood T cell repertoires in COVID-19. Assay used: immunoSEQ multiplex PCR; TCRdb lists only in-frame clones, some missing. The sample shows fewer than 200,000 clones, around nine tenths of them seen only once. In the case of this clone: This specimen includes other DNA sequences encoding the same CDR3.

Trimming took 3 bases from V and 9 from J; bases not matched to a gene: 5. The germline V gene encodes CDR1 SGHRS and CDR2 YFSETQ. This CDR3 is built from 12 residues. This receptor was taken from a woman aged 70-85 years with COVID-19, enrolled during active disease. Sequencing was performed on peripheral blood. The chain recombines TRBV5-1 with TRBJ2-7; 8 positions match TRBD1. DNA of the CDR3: TGCGCCAGCAGCTCTGGACAGGGCCGGCAGTACTTC. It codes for CASSSGQGRQYF.